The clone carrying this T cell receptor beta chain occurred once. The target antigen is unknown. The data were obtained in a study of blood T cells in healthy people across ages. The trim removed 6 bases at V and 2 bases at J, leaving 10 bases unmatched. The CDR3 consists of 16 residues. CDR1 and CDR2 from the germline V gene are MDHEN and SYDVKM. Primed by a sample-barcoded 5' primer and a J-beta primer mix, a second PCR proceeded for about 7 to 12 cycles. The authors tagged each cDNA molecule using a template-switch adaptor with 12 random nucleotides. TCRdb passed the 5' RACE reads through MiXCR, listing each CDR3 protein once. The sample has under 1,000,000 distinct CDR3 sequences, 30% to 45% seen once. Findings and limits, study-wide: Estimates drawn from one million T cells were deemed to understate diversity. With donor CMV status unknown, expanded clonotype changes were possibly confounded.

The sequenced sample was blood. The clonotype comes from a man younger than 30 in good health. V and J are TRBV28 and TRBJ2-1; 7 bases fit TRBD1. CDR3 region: CASRTGESLTYNEQFF. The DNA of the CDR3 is TGTGCCAGCAGAACAGGGGAGTCACTTACCTACAATGAGCAGTTCTTC.